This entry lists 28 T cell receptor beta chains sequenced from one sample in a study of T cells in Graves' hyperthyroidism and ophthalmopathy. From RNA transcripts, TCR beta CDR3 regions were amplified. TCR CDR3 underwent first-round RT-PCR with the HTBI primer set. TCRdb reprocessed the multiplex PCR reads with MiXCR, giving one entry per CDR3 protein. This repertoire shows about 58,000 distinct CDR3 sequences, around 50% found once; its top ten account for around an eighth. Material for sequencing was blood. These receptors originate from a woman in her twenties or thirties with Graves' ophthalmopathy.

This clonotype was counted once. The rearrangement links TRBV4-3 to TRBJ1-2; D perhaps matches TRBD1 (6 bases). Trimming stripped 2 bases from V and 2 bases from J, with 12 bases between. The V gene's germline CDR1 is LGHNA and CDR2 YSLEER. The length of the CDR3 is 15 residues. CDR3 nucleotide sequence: TGCGCCAGCAGCCAACAGTACAGGGAAAACTATGGCTACACCTTC. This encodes CASSQQYRENYGYTF.

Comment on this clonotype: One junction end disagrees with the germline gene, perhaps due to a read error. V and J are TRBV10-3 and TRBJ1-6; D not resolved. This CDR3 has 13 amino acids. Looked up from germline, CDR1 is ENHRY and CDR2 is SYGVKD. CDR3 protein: CAFSEWANSPLHF. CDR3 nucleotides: TGTGCCTTCAGTGAGTGGGCGAATTCACCCCTCCACTTT.

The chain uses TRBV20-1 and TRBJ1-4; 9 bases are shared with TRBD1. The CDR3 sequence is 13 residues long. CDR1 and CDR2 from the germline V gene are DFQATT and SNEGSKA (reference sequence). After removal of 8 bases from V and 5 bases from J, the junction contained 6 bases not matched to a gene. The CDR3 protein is CSTGGAYNEKLFF. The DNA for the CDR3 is TGCAGTACAGGGGGCGCCTACAATGAAAAACTGTTTTTT.

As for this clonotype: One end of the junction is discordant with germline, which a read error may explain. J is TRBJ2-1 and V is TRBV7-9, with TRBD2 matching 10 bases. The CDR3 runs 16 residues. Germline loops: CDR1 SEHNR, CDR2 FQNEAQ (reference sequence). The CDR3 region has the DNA TGTGCCAGCAGCTTATTGGTCGGACTAGCGGACGATGAGCGGTTCTTC. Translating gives CASSLLVGLADDERFF.

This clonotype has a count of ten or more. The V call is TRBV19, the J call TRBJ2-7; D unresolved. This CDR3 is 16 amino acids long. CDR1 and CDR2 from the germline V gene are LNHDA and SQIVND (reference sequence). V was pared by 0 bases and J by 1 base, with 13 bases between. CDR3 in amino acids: CASSIDNGRISYEQYF. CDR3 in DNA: TGTGCCAGTAGTATAGATAATGGGCGGATTTCCTACGAGCAGTACTTC. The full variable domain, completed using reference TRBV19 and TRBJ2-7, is DGGITQSPKYLFRKEGQNVTLSCEQNLNHDAMYWYRQDPGQGLRLIYYSQIVNDFQKGDIAEGYSVSREKKESFPLTVTSAQKNPTAFYLCASSIDNGRISYEQYFGPGTRLTVT.

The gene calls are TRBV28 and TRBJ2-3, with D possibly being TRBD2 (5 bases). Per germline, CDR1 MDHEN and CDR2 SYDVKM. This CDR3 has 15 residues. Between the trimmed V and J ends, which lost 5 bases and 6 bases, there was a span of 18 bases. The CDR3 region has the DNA TGTGCCAGCAGTCCCGTTTCTTTTGGGGAGGATACGCAGTATTTT. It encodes CASSPVSFGEDTQYF.

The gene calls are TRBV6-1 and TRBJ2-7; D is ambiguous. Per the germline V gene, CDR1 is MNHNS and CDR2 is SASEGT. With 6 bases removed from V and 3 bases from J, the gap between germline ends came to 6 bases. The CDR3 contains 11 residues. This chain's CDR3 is CASRRSYEQYF. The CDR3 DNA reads TGTGCCAGCAGACGGAGCTACGAGCAGTACTTC.

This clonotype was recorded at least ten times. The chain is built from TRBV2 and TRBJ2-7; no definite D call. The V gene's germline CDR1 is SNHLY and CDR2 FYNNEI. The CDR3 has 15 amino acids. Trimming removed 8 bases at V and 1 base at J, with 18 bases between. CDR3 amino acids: CASLPFVWRSYEQYF. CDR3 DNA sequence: TGTGCCAGCCTACCGTTCGTGTGGAGATCCTACGAGCAGTACTTC.

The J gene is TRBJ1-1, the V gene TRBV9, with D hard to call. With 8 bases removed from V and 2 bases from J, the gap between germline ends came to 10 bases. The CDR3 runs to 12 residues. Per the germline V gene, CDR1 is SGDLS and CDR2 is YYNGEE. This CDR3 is CARTPQNTEAFF. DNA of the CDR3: TGTGCCAGGACCCCACAAAACACTGAAGCTTTCTTT.

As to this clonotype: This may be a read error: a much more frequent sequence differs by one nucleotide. DNA of the CDR3: TGTGCCACCGTCCACCTGAACCGGGGCAATCAGCCCCTGCATTTT. Amino acid sequence: CATVHLNRGNQPLHF. The chain joins TRBV28 to TRBJ1-5, with TRBD1 as a possible D gene (5 bases). The germline CDR1 and CDR2 sequences are MDHEN and SYDVKM. There are 15 residues in the CDR3. Full variable domain (remainder filled in from reference TRBV28 and TRBJ1-5): DVKVTQSSRYLVKRTGEKVFLECVQDMDHENMFWYRQDPGLGLRLIYFSYDVKMKEKGDIPEGYSVSREKKERFSLILESASTNQTSMYLCATVHLNRGNQPLHFGDGTRLSIL.

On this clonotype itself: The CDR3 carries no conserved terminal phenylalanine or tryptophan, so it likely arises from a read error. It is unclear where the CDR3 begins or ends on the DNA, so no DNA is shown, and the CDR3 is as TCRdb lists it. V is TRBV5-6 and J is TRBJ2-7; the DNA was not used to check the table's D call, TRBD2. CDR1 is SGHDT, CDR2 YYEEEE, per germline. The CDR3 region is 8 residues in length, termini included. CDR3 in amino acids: CASSLAAG.

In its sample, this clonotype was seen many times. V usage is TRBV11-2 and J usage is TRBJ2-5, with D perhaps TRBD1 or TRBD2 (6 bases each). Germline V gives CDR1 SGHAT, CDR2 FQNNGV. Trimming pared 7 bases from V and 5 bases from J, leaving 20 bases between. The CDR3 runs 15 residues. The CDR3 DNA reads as TGTGCCAGCACAGCCGTCGGGGGCCCGGGGGAGACCCAGTACTTC. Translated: CASTAVGGPGETQYF.

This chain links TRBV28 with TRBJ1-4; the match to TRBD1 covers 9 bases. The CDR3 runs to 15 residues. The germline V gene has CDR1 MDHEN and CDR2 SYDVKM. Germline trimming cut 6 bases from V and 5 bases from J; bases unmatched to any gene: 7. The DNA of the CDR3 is TGTGCCAGCAGGACAGGGGGGAATGAGAATGAAAAACTGTTTTTT. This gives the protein CASRTGGNENEKLFF.

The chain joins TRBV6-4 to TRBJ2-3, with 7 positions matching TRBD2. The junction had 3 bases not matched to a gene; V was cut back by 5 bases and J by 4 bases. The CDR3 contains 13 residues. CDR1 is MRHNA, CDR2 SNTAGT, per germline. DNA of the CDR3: TGTGCCAGCAGTAGCGGGGAAGCAGATACGCAGTATTTT. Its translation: CASSSGEADTQYF.

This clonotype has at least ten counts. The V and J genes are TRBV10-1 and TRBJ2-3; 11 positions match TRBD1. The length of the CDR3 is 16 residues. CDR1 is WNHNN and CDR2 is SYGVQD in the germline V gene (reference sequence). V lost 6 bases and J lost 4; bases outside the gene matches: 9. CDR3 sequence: CASSYWDRGSSDTQYF. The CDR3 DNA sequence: TGCGCCAGCAGCTACTGGGACAGGGGGTCGTCAGATACGCAGTATTTT.

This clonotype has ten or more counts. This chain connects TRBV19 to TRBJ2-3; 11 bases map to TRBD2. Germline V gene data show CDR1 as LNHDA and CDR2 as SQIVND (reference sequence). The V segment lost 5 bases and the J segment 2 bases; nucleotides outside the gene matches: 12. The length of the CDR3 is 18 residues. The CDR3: CASSGGASGRPATDTQYF. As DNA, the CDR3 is TGTGCCAGTAGTGGGGGGGCTAGCGGGAGGCCAGCCACAGATACGCAGTATTTT. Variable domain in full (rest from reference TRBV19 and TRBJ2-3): DGGITQSPKYLFRKEGQNVTLSCEQNLNHDAMYWYRQDPGQGLRLIYYSQIVNDFQKGDIAEGYSVSREKKESFPLTVTSAQKNPTAFYLCASSGGASGRPATDTQYFGPGTRLTVL.

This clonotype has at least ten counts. This chain's CDR3 is CASSLSATGGQPQHF. In DNA, the CDR3 is TGTGCCAGCAGTTTATCTGCGACAGGGGGTCAGCCCCAGCATTTT. The V gene is TRBV12-3 or TRBV12-4, the J gene TRBJ1-5; 9 bases map to TRBD1. The CDR3 covers 15 residues. J gave up 6 bases and V 2 bases, and 5 bases lay outside the gene matches.

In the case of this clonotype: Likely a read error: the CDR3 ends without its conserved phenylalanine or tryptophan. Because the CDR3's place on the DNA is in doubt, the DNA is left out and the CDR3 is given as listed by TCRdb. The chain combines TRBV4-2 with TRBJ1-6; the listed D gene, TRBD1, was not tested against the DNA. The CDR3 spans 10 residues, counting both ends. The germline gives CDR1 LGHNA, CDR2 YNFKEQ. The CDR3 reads CASSPGTARS.

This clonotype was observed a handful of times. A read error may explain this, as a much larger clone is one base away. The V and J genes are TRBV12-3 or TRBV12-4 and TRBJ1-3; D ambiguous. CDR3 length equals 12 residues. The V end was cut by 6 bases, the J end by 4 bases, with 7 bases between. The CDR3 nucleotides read TGTGCCAGCAGAAAGGAGGGAAACACCATATATTTT. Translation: CASRKEGNTIYF.

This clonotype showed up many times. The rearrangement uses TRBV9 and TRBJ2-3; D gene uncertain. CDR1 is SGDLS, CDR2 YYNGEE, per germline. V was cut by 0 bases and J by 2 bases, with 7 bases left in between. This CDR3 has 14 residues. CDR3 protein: CASSVGEHTDTQYF. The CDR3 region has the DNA TGTGCCAGCAGCGTAGGGGAACACACAGATACGCAGTATTTT. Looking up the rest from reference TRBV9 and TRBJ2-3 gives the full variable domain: DSGVTQTPKHLITATGQRVTLRCSPRSGDLSVYWYQQSLDQGLQFLIQYYNGEERAKGNILERFSAQQFPDLHSELNLSSLELGDSALYFCASSVGEHTDTQYFGPGTRLTVL.

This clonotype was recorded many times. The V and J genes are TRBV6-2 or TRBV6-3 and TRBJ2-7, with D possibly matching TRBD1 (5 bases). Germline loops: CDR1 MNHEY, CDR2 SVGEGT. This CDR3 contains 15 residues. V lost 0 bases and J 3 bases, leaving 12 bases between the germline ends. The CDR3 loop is CASSYSSGLLYEQYF. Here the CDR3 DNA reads TGTGCCAGCAGTTACTCTTCAGGGTTACTCTACGAGCAGTACTTC.

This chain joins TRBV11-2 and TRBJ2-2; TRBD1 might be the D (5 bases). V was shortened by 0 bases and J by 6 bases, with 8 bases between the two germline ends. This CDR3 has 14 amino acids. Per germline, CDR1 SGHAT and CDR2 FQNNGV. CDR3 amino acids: CASSLDRASGELFF. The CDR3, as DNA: TGTGCCAGCAGCTTAGACAGGGCATCCGGGGAGCTGTTTTTT.

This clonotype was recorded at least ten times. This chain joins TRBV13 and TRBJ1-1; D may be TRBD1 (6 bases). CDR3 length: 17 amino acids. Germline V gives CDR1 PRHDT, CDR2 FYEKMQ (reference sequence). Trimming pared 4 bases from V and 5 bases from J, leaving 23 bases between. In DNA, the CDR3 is TGTGCCAGCAGCTCGCAGACCTCCGGGGGGGCAGGAACTGAAGCTTTCTTT. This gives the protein CASSSQTSGGAGTEAFF.

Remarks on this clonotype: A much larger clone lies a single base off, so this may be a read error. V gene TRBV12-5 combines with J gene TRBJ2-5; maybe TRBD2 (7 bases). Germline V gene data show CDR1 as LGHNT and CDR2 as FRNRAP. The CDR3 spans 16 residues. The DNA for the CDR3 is TGTGCTAGTGGTTCGCTACCTCAGGGGAGGGAAAAGACCCTGTACTTC. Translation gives CASGSLPQGREKTLYF.

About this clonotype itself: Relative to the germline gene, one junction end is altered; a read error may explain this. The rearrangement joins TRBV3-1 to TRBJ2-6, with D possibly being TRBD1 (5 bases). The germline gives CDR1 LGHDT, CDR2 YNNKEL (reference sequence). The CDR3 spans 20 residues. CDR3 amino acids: CASSQDWGLNPDSEANVLTF. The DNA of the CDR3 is TGTGCCAGCAGCCAAGATTGGGGCCTCAATCCTGACTCTGAGGCCAACGTCCTGACTTTC.

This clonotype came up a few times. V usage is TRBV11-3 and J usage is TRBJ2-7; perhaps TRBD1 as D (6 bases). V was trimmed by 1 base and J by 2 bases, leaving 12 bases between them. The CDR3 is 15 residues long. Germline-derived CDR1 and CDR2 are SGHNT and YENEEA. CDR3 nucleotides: TGTGCCAGCAGCTTAGCCCGGGACACGACCTACGAGCAGTACTTC. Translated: CASSLARDTTYEQYF.

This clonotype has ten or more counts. The CDR3 here is CASSLVGSNEKLFF. For the CDR3, the DNA is TGTGCCAGCAGCTTGGTAGGGAGTAATGAAAAACTGTTTTTT. The genes are TRBV5-6 and TRBJ1-4; no firm D call. V was cut by 0 bases and J by 4 bases, with 7 bases left in between. The germline CDR1 and CDR2 sequences are SGHDT and YYEEEE. The CDR3 is made up of 14 amino acids.

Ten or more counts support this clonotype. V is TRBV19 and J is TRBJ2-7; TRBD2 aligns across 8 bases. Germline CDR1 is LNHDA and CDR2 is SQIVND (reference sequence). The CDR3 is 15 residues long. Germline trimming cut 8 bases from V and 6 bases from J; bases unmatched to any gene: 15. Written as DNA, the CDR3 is TGTGCCAGTGGGAGTGCGGGAGGAAACAGTCGCGAGCAGTACTTC. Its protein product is CASGSAGGNSREQYF.